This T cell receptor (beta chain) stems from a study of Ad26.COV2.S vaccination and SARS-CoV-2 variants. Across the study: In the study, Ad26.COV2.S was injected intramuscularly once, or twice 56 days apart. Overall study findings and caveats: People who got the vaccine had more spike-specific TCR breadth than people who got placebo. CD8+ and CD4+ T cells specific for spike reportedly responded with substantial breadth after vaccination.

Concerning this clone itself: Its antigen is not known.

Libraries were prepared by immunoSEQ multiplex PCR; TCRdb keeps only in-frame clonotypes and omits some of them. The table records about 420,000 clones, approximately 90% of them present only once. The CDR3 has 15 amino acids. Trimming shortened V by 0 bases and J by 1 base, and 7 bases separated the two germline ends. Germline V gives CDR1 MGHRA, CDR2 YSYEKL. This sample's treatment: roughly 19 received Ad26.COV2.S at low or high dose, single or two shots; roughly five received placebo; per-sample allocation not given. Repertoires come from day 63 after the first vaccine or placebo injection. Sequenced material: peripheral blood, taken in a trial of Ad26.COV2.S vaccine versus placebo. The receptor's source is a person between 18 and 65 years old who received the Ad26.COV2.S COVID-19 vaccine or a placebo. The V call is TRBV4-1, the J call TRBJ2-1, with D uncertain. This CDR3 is CASSQDGESYNEQFF. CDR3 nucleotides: TGCGCCAGCAGCCAAGATGGGGAATCCTACAATGAGCAGTTCTTC.